This TCR beta chain was captured in a study of T-cell memory formation after mild COVID-19. 5'RACE, which relied on constant-segment primers, yielded TCR alpha and TCR beta cDNA libraries carrying sample barcodes and UMIs. TCRdb passed the 5' RACE reads through MiXCR, listing each CDR3 protein once. The table includes fewer than 350,000 distinct CDR3 sequences, 14% detected once. The study, taken as a whole, reports: Of the contracting clones, CD4+ ones lay mainly in CM and EM, and CD8+ ones in EMRA. Clones contracting across day 15 to 85 had a balanced CD4/CD8 profile; later expanding clones leaned CD4+.

This clonotype has only a few counts. What it binds is unknown. Trimming removed 0 bases at V and 0 bases at J, with 10 bases between. This CDR3 has 16 residues. Looked up from germline, CDR1 is SGHNT and CDR2 is YYREEE (reference sequence). The chain uses TRBV5-4 and TRBJ1-3; D gene ambiguous. The origin of this receptor is a man between 18 and 29 years old who had mild COVID-19 (a few samples of this study predate the infection). Cell type and time point are not known. Sequences were obtained from PBMCs or a T cell subset sorted from them (not recorded which). In nucleotides, the CDR3 is TGTGCCAGCAGCTTGGGAGACACCCGCTCTGGAAACACCATATATTTT. Its translation is CASSLGDTRSGNTIYF.